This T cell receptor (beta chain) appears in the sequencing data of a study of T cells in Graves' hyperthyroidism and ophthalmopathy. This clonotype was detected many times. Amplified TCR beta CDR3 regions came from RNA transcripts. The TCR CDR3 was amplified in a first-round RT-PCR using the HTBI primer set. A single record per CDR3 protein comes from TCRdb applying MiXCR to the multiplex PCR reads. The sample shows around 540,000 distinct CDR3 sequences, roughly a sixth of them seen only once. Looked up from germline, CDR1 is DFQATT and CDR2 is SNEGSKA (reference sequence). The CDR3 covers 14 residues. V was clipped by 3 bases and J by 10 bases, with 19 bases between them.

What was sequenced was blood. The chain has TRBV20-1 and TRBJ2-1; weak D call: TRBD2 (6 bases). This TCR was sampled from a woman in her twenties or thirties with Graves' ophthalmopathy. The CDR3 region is CSASPWGDPREQFF. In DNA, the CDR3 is TGCAGTGCTAGCCCATGGGGGGACCCCAGAGAGCAGTTCTTC.